Detailed here is one TCR beta chain. This record comes from a study of blood T cell repertoires in COVID-19. Participants, 18 to 89 years old, spanned approximately 26 US areas. In the original analysis: Estimation of nucleated cell counts relied on the amplification of reference gene primers. The repertoire was sequenced with immunoSEQ multiplex PCR; TCRdb's copy has only in-frame clones and lacks some. The V and J calls and clone size are taken from that table; D and trimming were inferred from the DNA. Here the sample spans 350,000 to 450,000 clones, 75% to 90% being singletons. The clonotype comes from a man younger than 45 who had recovered from COVID-19. The material sequenced was PBMCs or T cells enriched from blood (not recorded which).

The CDR3 region is CASSLPPGQDTGELFF. The DNA of the CDR3 is TGTGCCAGCAGCTTACCTCCGGGACAAGACACCGGGGAGCTGTTTTTT. The chain is built from TRBV27 and TRBJ2-2; TRBD1 is a possible D gene (6 bases). CDR1 and CDR2 from the germline V gene are MNHEY and SMNVEV (reference sequence). V shed 6 bases and J shed 3 bases, with 17 bases lying between them. This CDR3 is built from 16 residues.